Described below is a single T cell receptor (beta chain) sequence and its context. The table lists this clone with a count of one. Its specific antigen is unknown. No base-level quality is on record; no much larger clone is a single base apart. Libraries were prepared through the immunoSEQ multiplex PCR assay. Rearranged TCR beta chain sequences were amplified using the hsTCRB Kit according to the manufacturer's protocol. An Illumina MiSeq was used to sequence the TCRB libraries. In the authors' own workflow: The proprietary platform of the kit vendor was used for demultiplexing, trimming and gene mapping. Not all clones reach the TCRdb copy of this immuneACCESS table, which keeps in-frame sequences only. Checked studies attribute under half of the gap to unresolved V genes and leave the rest unexplained. That table is the source of V, J and clone size, and D and trimming were worked out from the DNA. The sample includes about 130,000 clones, with roughly 78% observed a single time. The ten largest clonotypes hold about 5.5% of the sample.

The data were obtained in a study of a mutant IDH1 vaccine in newly diagnosed glioma (dated by TCRdb to the early 2020s). Broadly, across the study: Patients were given eight vaccinations, in weeks 1, 3, 5, 7, 11, 15, 19 and 23, which matched visits V03 through V10. In the chemotherapy-containing groups, vaccination started alongside temozolomide cycles, whereas in patients who had radiotherapy alone it started 4-6 weeks after radiotherapy. Prior to enrollment, standard therapy consisting of radiotherapy alone, temozolomide alone, or radiochemotherapy with temozolomide had been administered to patients, with the combination being received by most patients. For exploratory analyses, longitudinal TCRB deep sequencing was carried out in roughly 23 treated patients wherever samples were available. Of the roughly 32 patients who were treated, around 60% were male and about 40% were female, and the mean age was roughly 40 years. Peripheral blood was collected at six visits: V03 (baseline), V05, V07, V10, V12 and V13.

The investigation overall reported the following: Availability determined which PBMC samples were chosen for TCRB deep sequencing. The authors stated that sample limitations prevented analyses of patient blood samples from being reproduced. Pseudoprogression seemed to be unrelated to changes in the top peripheral T cell clonotypes found by TCRB sequencing. Immune responses induced by the vaccine were seen in approximately 93% of patients across multiple MHC alleles.

The meaning of the sample's time point label: week 11, during vaccination. Every vaccine dose consisted of 300 ug of a 20-mer mutant IDH1 peptide in Montanide, administered subcutaneously together with topical imiquimod. Donors had newly diagnosed WHO grade 3 or 4 IDH1-mutant astrocytomas with loss of nuclear ATRX. The samples were drawn from NOA16, a multicentre, single-arm, open-label phase I trial in Germany that tested a mutant IDH1 peptide vaccine in humans for the first time. Genomic DNA for TCRB sequencing was extracted from EDTA blood using the DNeasy Blood and Tissue Kit. The CDR1 and CDR2 encoded by the germline V gene are LGHNA and YSLEER. Deletion took 0 bases off V and 3 bases off J, with a span of 12 bases between the germline ends. The CDR3 numbers 15 residues from cysteine through phenylalanine. Kept here is only the CDR3 DNA, which spans 45 bases and is read in frame from base 1.

The rearrangement joined TRBV4-3 to TRBJ2-7; TRBD1 might be the D gene, on 6 matching bases. This TCR was sampled from a man in his forties with glioma. The sequenced sample was PBMCs, obtained from a glioma patient whose treatment included an IDH1 peptide vaccine. CDR3 loop: CASSQDFIGGYEQYF. The nucleotides are TGCGCCAGCAGCCAAGATTTTATAGGGGGCTACGAGCAGTACTTC.